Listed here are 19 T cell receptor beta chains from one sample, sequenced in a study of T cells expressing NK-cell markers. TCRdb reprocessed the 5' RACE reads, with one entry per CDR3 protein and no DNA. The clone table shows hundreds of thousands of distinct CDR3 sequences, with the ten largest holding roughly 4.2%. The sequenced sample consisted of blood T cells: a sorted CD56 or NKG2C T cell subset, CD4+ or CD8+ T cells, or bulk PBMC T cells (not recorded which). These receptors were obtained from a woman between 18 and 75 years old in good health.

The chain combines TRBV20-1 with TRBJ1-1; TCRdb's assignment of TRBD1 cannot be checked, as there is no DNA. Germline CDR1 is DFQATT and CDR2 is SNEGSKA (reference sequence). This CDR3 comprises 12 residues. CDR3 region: CSAPRQGAEAFF.

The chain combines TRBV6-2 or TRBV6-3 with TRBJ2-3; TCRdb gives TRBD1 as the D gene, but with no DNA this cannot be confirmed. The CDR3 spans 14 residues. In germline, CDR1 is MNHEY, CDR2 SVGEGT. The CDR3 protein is CASTGAGRTDTQYF.

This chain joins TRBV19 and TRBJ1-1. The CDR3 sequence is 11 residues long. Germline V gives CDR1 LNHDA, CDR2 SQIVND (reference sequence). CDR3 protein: CASSSGNEAFF. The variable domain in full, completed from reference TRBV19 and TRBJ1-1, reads DGGITQSPKYLFRKEGQNVTLSCEQNLNHDAMYWYRQDPGQGLRLIYYSQIVNDFQKGDIAEGYSVSREKKESFPLTVTSAQKNPTAFYLCASSSGNEAFFGQGTRLTVV.

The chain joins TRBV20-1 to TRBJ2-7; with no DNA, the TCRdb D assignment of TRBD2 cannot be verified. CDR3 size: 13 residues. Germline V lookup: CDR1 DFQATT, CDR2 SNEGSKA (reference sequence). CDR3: CSAQMTGTLEQYF.

This chain's CDR3 is CASSQGGEGNQPQHF. The genes are TRBV4-2 and TRBJ1-5. Germline values: CDR1 LGHNA, CDR2 YNFKEQ. The CDR3 is 15 residues long.

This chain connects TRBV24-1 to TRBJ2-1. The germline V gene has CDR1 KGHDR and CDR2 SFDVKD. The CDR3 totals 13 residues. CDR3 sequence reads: CATSDFFSNEQFF.

CDR3 region: CSASVRGRSTGELFF. The chain has TRBV20-1 and TRBJ2-2; the TCRdb D gene call, TRBD1, has no DNA to confirm it. CDR3 length: 15 amino acids. Germline V gene lookup returns CDR1 DFQATT and CDR2 SNEGSKA (reference sequence).

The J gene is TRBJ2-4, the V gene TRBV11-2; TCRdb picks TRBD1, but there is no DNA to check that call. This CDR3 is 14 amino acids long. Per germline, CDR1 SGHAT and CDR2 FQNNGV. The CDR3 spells CASSLDRGKNIQYF.

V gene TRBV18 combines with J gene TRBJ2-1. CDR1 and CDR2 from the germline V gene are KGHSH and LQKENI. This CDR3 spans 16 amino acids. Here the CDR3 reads CASSPPTVVSYNEQFF. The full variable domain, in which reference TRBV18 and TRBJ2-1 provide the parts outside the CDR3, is NAGVMQNPRHLVRRRGQEARLRCSPMKGHSHVYWYRQLPEEGLKFMVYLQKENIIDESGMPKERFSAEFPKEGPSILRIQQVVRGDSAAYFCASSPPTVVSYNEQFFGPGTRLTVL.

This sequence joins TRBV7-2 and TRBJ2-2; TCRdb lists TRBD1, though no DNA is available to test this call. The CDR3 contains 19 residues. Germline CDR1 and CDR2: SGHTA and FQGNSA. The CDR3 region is CASSLALGQGRGNAGELFF.

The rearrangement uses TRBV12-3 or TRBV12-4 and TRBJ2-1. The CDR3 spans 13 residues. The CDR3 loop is CASSKLDIDEQFF.

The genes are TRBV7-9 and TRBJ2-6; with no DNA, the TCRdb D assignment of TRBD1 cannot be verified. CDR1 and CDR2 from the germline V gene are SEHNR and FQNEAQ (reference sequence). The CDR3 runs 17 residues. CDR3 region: CASSLAGGYSGANVLTF.

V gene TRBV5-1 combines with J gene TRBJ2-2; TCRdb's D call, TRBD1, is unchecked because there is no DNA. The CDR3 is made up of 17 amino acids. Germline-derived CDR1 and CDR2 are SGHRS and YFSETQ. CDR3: CASSTRTGATNTGELFF.

Here the CDR3 reads CASSQRQGGNTEAFF. J is TRBJ1-1 and V is TRBV4-1; TCRdb picks TRBD1, but there is no DNA to check that call. Germline V gene sequence: CDR1 MGHRA, CDR2 YSYEKL. The CDR3 spans 15 residues.

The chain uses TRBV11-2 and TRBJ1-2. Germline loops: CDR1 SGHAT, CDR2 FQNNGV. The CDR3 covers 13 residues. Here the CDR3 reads CASSRGLGDGYTF. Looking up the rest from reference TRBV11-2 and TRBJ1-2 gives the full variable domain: EAGVAQSPRYKIIEKRQSVAFWCNPISGHATLYWYQQILGQGPKLLIQFQNNGVVDDSQLPKDRFSAERLKGVDSTLKIQPAKLEDSAVYLCASSRGLGDGYTFGSGTRLTVV.

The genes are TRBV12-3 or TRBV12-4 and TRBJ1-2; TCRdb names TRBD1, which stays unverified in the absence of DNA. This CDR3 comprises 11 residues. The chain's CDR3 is CASSPGFGYTF.

The CDR3 protein is CASSSADTGTPDYF. This rearrangement joins TRBV5-1 to TRBJ2-5; the TRBD2 assignment by TCRdb is unverifiable without DNA. This CDR3 contains 14 residues. From germline, CDR1 is SGHRS and CDR2 YFSETQ.

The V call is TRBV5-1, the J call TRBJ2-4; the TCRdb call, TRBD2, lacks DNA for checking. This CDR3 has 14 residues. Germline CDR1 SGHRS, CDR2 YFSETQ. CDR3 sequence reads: CASSPGTPENIQYF.

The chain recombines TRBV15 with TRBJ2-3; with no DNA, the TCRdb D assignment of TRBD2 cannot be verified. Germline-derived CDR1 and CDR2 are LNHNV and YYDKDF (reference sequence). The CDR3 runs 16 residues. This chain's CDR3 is CATSDRALSGVDTQYF.